These T cell receptor beta chains were read from a single sample in a study of blood T cell repertoires in COVID-19. The assay was immunoSEQ multiplex PCR, and TCRdb's table has in-frame clones only and misses some. The sample carries around 150,000 clones, about 79% recorded once. Sequencing was done on a sample of PBMCs or T cells enriched from blood (not recorded which). All receptors come from a woman between 50 and 59 years old who had recovered from COVID-19. CDR3s include the opening cysteine and the closing phenylalanine or tryptophan. D genes are given only for firm matches. Size values are once, few and many counts, or a class for expanded clones, and some rows have none.

d_call j_call v_call clone_size cdr3_nt cdr3_aa
NA TRBJ2-3 TRBV28 NA TGTGCCAGCAGTTTCTCAGGGGCCAGGACAGATACGCAGTATTTT CASSFSGARTDTQYF
NA TRBJ1-5 TRBV28 NA TGTGCCAGCAGTTTAGGGGACTATAGCAATCAGCCCCAGCATTTT CASSLGDYSNQPQHF
NA TRBJ1-3 TRBV14 NA TGTGCCAGCAGCCAACCAGGCGGAAACACCATATATTTT CASSQPGGNTIYF
NA TRBJ2-5 TRBV9 NA TGTGCCAGCAGCGTAGTTAGCGATGAGACCCAGTACTTC CASSVVSDETQYF
NA TRBJ1-4 TRBV3-1/TRBV3-2 NA TGTGCCAGCAGCCAAACCAGGGGAATCAGTAATGAAAAACTGTTTTTT CASSQTRGISNEKLFF
NA TRBJ2-3 TRBV19 NA TGTGCCAGCCGCTACTTACAGGGTCCCACGGATACGCAGTATTTT CASRYLQGPTDTQYF
NA TRBJ2-5 TRBV2 few TGTGCCAGCAGTGAAGCTGGGGGGGCTGGCCAAGAGACCCAGTACTTC CASSEAGGAGQETQYF
TRBD1 TRBJ1-4 TRBV28 once TGTGCCAGCAGTTCCGGGACAGGAAAAAATGAAAAACTGTTTTTT CASSSGTGKNEKLFF
NA TRBJ1-1 TRBV6-1 NA TGTGCCAGCAGTTTGGAAGCCCACAGAGCTGAAGCTTTCTTT CASSLEAHRAEAFF
NA TRBJ2-1 TRBV7-2 NA TGTGCCAGCAGCTCGTTTGCAGGGGTTGTTGAGCAGTTCTTC CASSSFAGVVEQFF
NA TRBJ1-6 TRBV11-3 few TGTGCCAGCAGCTTGGGGCAGGATCATTCACCCCTCCACTTT CASSLGQDHSPLHF
NA TRBJ1-2 TRBV6-5 NA TGTGCCTCCGGGAGGGGGTACGGCTATGGCTACACCTTC CASGRGYGYGYTF
NA TRBJ1-1 TRBV27 NA TGTGCCAGCAGTCCAGGCACAGGGAACACTGAAGCTTTCTTT CASSPGTGNTEAFF
NA TRBJ2-5 TRBV11-2 NA TGTGCCAGCAGCTTAGAGCTAGCACGAGAGACCCAGTACTTC CASSLELARETQYF
NA TRBJ1-2 TRBV5-1 NA TGCGCCAGCAGCCTAATGGGGGCCTATGGCTACACCTTC CASSLMGAYGYTF
NA TRBJ2-1 TRBV7-3 NA TGTGCCAGCTCTTTTAGCGGATCCTCTATTGCCTACAATGAGCAGTTCTTC CASSFSGSSIAYNEQFF
TRBD1 TRBJ1-6 TRBV6-1 NA TGTGCCAGCAGTGAAGATAGACAGGGATACTCACCCCTCCACTTT CASSEDRQGYSPLHF
TRBD1 TRBJ1-1 TRBV7-2 NA TGTGCCAGCAGCTCAGACAGGGGGCGACTTGATTACACTGAAGCTTTCTTT CASSSDRGRLDYTEAFF
TRBD1 TRBJ2-3 TRBV11-3 once TGTGCCAGCAGCTTACCACAGGGGGCGGATACGCAGTATTTT CASSLPQGADTQYF
NA TRBJ1-5 TRBV30 NA TGTGCCTGGGGCGACACCAGCAATCAGCCCCAGCATTTT CAWGDTSNQPQHF
TRBD2 TRBJ2-1 TRBV12-3/TRBV12-4 NA TGTGCCAGCAGTTTTCTAGCGGGGAATGAGCAGTTCTTC CASSFLAGNEQFF
TRBD1 TRBJ1-1 TRBV3-1/TRBV3-2 few TGTGCCAGCAGCCAAGGCGACAGGGGGTCGGCCGAAGCTTTCTTT CASSQGDRGSAEAFF
NA TRBJ1-4 TRBV18 NA TGTGCCAGCTCACCAGGGGAGGGAAAACTGTTTTTT CASSPGEGKLFF
TRBD1 TRBJ1-5 TRBV4-2 NA TGTGCCAGCAGCCAAGACGACAGGGCGAGATGGAATCAGCCCCAGCATTTT CASSQDDRARWNQPQHF
TRBD1 TRBJ1-4 TRBV2 NA TGTGCCAGCAGTGTTCAGGGGGAAACTAATGAAAAACTGTTTTTT CASSVQGETNEKLFF
TRBD2 TRBJ2-7 TRBV2 NA TGTGCCAGCAGCCAACTAGCGGGAGTTTACGAGCAGTACTTC CASSQLAGVYEQYF
NA TRBJ1-1 TRBV18 NA TGTGCCAGCTCACCAGACGCGGGACGGCGGGAAGCTTTCTTT CASSPDAGRREAFF
TRBD2 TRBJ2-7 TRBV5-1 NA TGCGCCAGCAGCACAGCGGGAGGGAACTCCTACGAGCAGTACTTC CASSTAGGNSYEQYF
NA TRBJ1-5 TRBV18 NA TGTGCCAGCTCGAAGGGAGGGGATCAGCCCCAGCATTTT CASSKGGDQPQHF
NA TRBJ1-2 TRBV19 NA TGTGCCAGTAGTCCGGGGGGGGATGGCTACACCTTC CASSPGGDGYTF
NA TRBJ1-6 TRBV5-8 NA TGTGCCAGCAGCTTTTCGGTCTCACCCCTCCACTTT CASSFSVSPLHF
NA TRBJ1-4 TRBV27 once TGTGCCAGCACCGAAAGGCCGGGATCCCCTAATGAAAAACTGTTTTTT CASTERPGSPNEKLFF
NA TRBJ2-1 TRBV4-1 NA TGCGCCAGCAGCCATTGGGGCAGGGGAAGCTACAATGAGCAGTTCTTC CASSHWGRGSYNEQFF
NA TRBJ1-2 TRBV29-1 NA TGCAGCGTTGAGCGCCTGGACTATGGCTACACCTTC CSVERLDYGYTF
TRBD1 TRBJ1-2 TRBV9 NA TGTGCCAGCAGCCCCCTCCGGGACAGGTACTATGGCTACACCTTC CASSPLRDRYYGYTF
TRBD1 TRBJ1-1 TRBV19 NA TGTGCCAGTAGTCACAGGGGAGACACTGAAGCTTTCTTT CASSHRGDTEAFF